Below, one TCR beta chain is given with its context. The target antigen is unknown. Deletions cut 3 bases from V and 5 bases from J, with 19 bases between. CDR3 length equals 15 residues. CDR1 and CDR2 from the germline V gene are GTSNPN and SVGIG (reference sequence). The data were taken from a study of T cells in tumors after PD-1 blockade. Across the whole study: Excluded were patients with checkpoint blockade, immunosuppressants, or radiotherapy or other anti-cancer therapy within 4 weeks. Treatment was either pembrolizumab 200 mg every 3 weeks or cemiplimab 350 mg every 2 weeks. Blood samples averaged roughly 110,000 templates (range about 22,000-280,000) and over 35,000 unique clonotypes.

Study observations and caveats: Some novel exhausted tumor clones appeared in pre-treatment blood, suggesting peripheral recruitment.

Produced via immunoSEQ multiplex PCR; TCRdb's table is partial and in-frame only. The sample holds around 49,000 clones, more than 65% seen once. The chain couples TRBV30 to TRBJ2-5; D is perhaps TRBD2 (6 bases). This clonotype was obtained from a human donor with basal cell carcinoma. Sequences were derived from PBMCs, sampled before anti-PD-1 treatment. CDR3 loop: CAWRRGSGGRETQYF. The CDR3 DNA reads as TGTGCCTGGAGGCGTGGGTCCGGAGGGAGGGAGACCCAGTACTTC. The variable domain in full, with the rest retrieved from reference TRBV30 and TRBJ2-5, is SQTIHQWPATLVQPVGSPLSLECTVEGTSNPNLYWYRQAAGRGLQLLFYSVGIGQISSEVPQNLSASRPQDRQFILSSKKLLLSDSGFYLCAWRRGSGGRETQYFGPGTRLLVL.